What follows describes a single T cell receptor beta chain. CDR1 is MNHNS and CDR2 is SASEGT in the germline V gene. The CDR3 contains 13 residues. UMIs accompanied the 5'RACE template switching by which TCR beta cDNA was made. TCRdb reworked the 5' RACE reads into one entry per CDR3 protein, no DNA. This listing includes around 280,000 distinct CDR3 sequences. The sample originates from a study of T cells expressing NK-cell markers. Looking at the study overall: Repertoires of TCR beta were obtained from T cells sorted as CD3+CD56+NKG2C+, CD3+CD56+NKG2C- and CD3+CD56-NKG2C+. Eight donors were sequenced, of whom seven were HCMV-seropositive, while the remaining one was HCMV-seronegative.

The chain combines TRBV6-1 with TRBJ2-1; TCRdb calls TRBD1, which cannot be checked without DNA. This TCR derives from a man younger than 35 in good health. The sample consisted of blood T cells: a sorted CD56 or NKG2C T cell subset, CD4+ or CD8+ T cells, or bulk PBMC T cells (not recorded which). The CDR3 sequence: CASNRPGSAEQFF.